The entry that follows covers one T cell receptor beta chain sequence. The antigen remains unidentified. Method: immunoSEQ multiplex PCR; TCRdb's copy keeps in-frame clones and lacks some. The table includes around 150,000 clones, about 91% detected once. Trimming took 4 bases from V and 7 from J, leaving 14 bases between them. CDR1 LGHNA and CDR2 YNFKEQ come from the germline V gene. CDR3 length: 14 residues. These data belong to a study of T cell responses to AZD1222 COVID-19 vaccine. Broader study findings: There were mostly white British donors and more females than males, and clonal diversity was possibly underestimated. Baseline testing showed seropositivity in only five or six AZD1222 recipients. Regions left unmutated in variants are reportedly the target of nearly half of spike-specific TCRs.

The source is an adult who received the AZD1222 COVID-19 vaccine. The chain joins TRBV4-2 to TRBJ2-1; no definite D call. Material: peripheral blood, obtained 28 days after the second AZD1222 dose. The DNA for the CDR3 is TGTGCCAGCAGCCCCCCCAAACGGTCTAATGAGCAGTTCTTC. Its translation is CASSPPKRSNEQFF.